Presented here are 8 T cell receptor beta chains from one specimen sequenced in a study of breast tumors, draining lymph nodes, adjacent tissues. TCRdb analysed the multiplex PCR reads with MiXCR anew, one entry per CDR3 protein. This sample has 200,000 or so distinct CDR3 sequences, with 30% to 40% found just once. The lymph nodes were axillary draining lymph nodes from breast cancer patients. Sequenced material: axillary lymph node tissue. The source is a female donor with breast cancer. Some clones in this sample may be carry-over from other donors' samples.

There are many counts of this clonotype. The V call is TRBV29-1, the J call TRBJ2-1; possible D gene TRBD2, 5 bases. The CDR3 length is 13 residues. Trimming took 6 bases from V and 7 from J, leaving 16 bases between them. In germline, CDR1 is SQVTM, CDR2 ANQGSEA. CDR3 coding DNA: TGCAGCGTCGGGAAAACTAAGTTGAATGAGCAGTTCTTC. Translating gives CSVGKTKLNEQFF.

This chain joins TRBV11-3 and TRBJ2-3; TRBD2 agrees at 7 bases. V lost 1 base, J lost 0 bases, and 7 bases stayed unmatched. Germline loops: CDR1 SGHNT, CDR2 YENEEA. The length of the CDR3 is 17 residues. CDR3 sequence (DNA): TGTGCCAGCAGCTTAGGAATGGGGCGGGGGAGCACAGATACGCAGTATTTT. Protein product: CASSLGMGRGSTDTQYF. Drawing the rest from reference TRBV11-3 and TRBJ2-3, the complete variable domain is EAGVVQSPRYKIIEKKQPVAFWCNPISGHNTLYWYLQNLGQGPELLIRYENEEAVDDSQLPKDRFSAERLKGVDSTLKIQPAELGDSAVYLCASSLGMGRGSTDTQYFGPGTRLTVL.

Ten or more counts support this clonotype. The chain has TRBV7-9 and TRBJ2-1; TRBD2 is a possible D gene (6 bases). Germline V gene lookup returns CDR1 SEHNR and CDR2 FQNEAQ (reference sequence). V was trimmed by 2 bases and J by 9 bases, leaving 14 bases between them. The CDR3 covers 14 residues. This CDR3 reads CASSLLAVGGEQFF. The CDR3 nucleotides are TGTGCCAGCAGCTTATTAGCGGTGGGGGGTGAGCAGTTCTTC.

This clonotype was seen ten or more times. V and J are TRBV14 and TRBJ2-3; TRBD1 or TRBD2 may be the D gene (5 bases each). The CDR3 spans 13 residues. Per germline, CDR1 SGHDN and CDR2 FVKESK. V gave up 4 bases and J gave up 4 bases, with 9 bases separating them. DNA for the CDR3: TGTGCCAGCAGCCTGTGGGACGCAGATACGCAGTATTTT. It encodes CASSLWDADTQYF.

This clonotype was counted many times. The chain is built from TRBV9 and TRBJ2-6; no reliable D call. Germline lookup yields CDR1 SGDLS and CDR2 YYNGEE. V lost 4 bases and J lost 0, with 5 bases in between. CDR3 size: 14 residues. The CDR3 region is CASSRSSGANVLTF. The CDR3 DNA reads TGTGCCAGCAGCAGGAGCTCTGGGGCCAACGTCCTGACTTTC.

Of note for this clonotype: A much larger clone lies one base from this, so it may be a read error. The CDR3 end shows no conserved phenylalanine or tryptophan, and so a read error is likely. The chain links TRBV29-1 to TRBJ2-4, with 9 bases identical to TRBD1. The CDR3 consists of 17 residues. Germline CDR1 reads SQVTM; CDR2 reads ANQGSEA. The ends lost 0 bases at V and 1 base at J; junction bases unmatched: 7. CDR3 coding DNA: TGCAGCGTTGAAGAAACAGGGGGCAGAGAGGCCAAAAACATTCAGTACCTC. Translated, it gives CSVEETGGREAKNIQYL.

A note on this clonotype: A much larger clone sits a single nucleotide away, making a read error possible. V usage is TRBV13 and J usage is TRBJ1-2; no firm D call. From germline, CDR1 is PRHDT and CDR2 FYEKMQ (reference sequence). Trimming removed 2 bases from V and 7 bases from J, with 11 bases in between. This CDR3 has 13 residues. In DNA, the CDR3 is TGTGCCAGCAGCTTACCTACAGCCTTTGGCTACACCTTC. As protein: CASSLPTAFGYTF.

This chain joins TRBV13 and TRBJ1-6, with D perhaps TRBD1 (5 bases). The germline gives CDR1 PRHDT, CDR2 FYEKMQ (reference sequence). The CDR3 contains 17 residues. With 1 base removed from V and 4 bases from J, the gap between germline ends came to 14 bases. CDR3 sequence reads: CASSLVSGTAYNSPLHF. In nucleotides, the CDR3 is TGTGCCAGCAGCTTAGTTTCCGGGACGGCTTATAATTCACCCCTCCACTTT.